Many counts were recorded for the clone carrying this T cell receptor (beta chain). Its antigen is not known. RNA transcripts were the source from which TCR beta CDR3 regions were amplified. HTBI primers were used in a first-round RT-PCR, which preceded a second-round multiplex PCR. From the multiplex PCR reads, TCRdb called clonotypes with MiXCR, one entry per CDR3 protein. This sample yields about 210,000 distinct CDR3 sequences, of which 25% to 35% are seen a single time; approximately 9.6% belongs to the top ten. The data belong to a study of Graves' ophthalmopathy and Graves' hyperthyroidism. General study results and limits: The model flagged ophthalmopathy progression at around 70% sensitivity and roughly 72% specificity. Appearing in blood as well were most expanded thyroid clonotypes above 0.001 frequency.

Other autoimmune diseases, uncontrolled infections, pregnancy or lactation ruled patients out of participation. Isolation of PBMCs was performed using about 9.9 ml of fresh peripheral blood. Germline V gene lookup returns CDR1 DFQATT and CDR2 SNEGSKA (reference sequence). V lost 5 bases to trimming and J lost 0 bases, with 16 bases between them. The CDR3 contains 15 residues. V is TRBV20-1 and J is TRBJ1-1, with D tentatively TRBD1 (6 bases). This clonotype was sampled from a man in his fifties or sixties with Graves' ophthalmopathy. The sample comprised peripheral blood. The CDR3 reads CSAARPGAMNTEAFF. DNA for the CDR3: TGCAGTGCTGCCCGACCGGGGGCGATGAACACTGAAGCTTTCTTT.